A single sample is the source of the 22 T cell receptor beta chains below, sequenced in a study of response to subunit inactivated influenza vaccine (dated by TCRdb to the late 2010s). Receptor libraries were prepared by RT-PCR. Data came from an Illumina HiSeq 2500. TCRdb cleaned the public reads at Q25 with fastp, built clones with MiXCR and kept in-frame beta chains. Each entry is one CDR3 protein sequence, shown with its most common DNA and genes. The table for this sample lists under 850,000 distinct CDR3 sequences; 15% to 20% of them were counted only once. The ten biggest clones cover approximately 11% of the sample. This sample comprised PBMCs from blood, obtained 4 to 6 days after vaccination. Receptor source: a man aged 45-65 years who received an inactivated influenza vaccine. Donor details come from another sample of the same person, matched by shared clones.

This chain uses TRBV20-1 with TRBJ2-7; 8 bases are shared with TRBD2. V shed 3 bases, J shed 3 bases, and the junction held 7 bases outside the gene matches. CDR1 is DFQATT, CDR2 SNEGSKA, per germline (reference sequence). CDR3 length equals 14 residues. CDR3 in DNA: TGCAGTGCTAGCCGAGCGGGAGTAGACTACGAGCAGTACTTC. Translated: CSASRAGVDYEQYF.

The genes are TRBV24-1 and TRBJ2-5; D gene ambiguous. Germline-derived CDR1 and CDR2 are KGHDR and SFDVKD. V shed 0 bases and J shed 2 bases, with 9 bases lying between them. This CDR3 spans 15 amino acids. The CDR3 protein is CATSDLLDVQETQYF. The CDR3, as DNA: TGTGCCACCAGTGATTTGCTGGATGTACAAGAGACCCAGTACTTC.

This rearrangement joins TRBV5-1 to TRBJ2-3, with 9 bases that match TRBD1. Germline CDR1 is SGHRS and CDR2 is YFSETQ. The CDR3 has 17 residues. J was trimmed by 0 bases and V by 5 bases; bases with no gene match: 10. CDR3 in amino acids: CASSLVGQGSSTDTQYF. In nucleotides, the CDR3 is TGCGCCAGCAGTCTGGTGGGACAGGGCTCTAGCACAGATACGCAGTATTTT.

The sample holds a few counts of this clonotype. The rearrangement joins TRBV24-1 to TRBJ2-7; possible D gene TRBD1, 5 bases. Trimming pared 9 bases from V and 7 bases from J, leaving 18 bases between. This CDR3 has 13 residues. Germline V gene sequence: CDR1 KGHDR, CDR2 SFDVKD. Here the CDR3 DNA reads TGTGCCACCGGCAGGGCAGGCGGTGTTGAGCAGTACTTC. It yields the protein CATGRAGGVEQYF.

This clonotype was counted at least ten times. The chain combines TRBV9 with TRBJ2-5, with 9 bases aligning to TRBD2. The CDR3 spans 15 residues. The germline V gene has CDR1 SGDLS and CDR2 YYNGEE. V lost 4 bases, J lost 0 bases, and 4 bases stayed unmatched. The CDR3 protein is CASSPQRGDQETQYF. CDR3 nucleotides: TGTGCCAGCAGCCCCCAGCGGGGGGACCAAGAGACCCAGTACTTC.

The CDR3 nucleotides read TGTGCCAGTAGTACGGACAGGGAAGAGACCCAGTACTTC. Protein sequence: CASSTDREETQYF. The rearrangement uses TRBV19 and TRBJ2-5; 8 bases line up with TRBD1. The CDR3 is 13 amino acids. The germline CDR1 and CDR2 sequences are LNHDA and SQIVND (reference sequence). V lost 4 bases to trimming and J lost 3 bases; unmatched junction nucleotides: 1.

In its sample, this clonotype was seen a few times. The chain uses TRBV7-9 and TRBJ1-4, with D unclear. This CDR3 contains 12 residues. Germline loops: CDR1 SEHNR, CDR2 FQNEAQ (reference sequence). The ends were cut back, 5 bases at V and 6 bases at J, with 7 bases in the middle. The CDR3 DNA is TGTGCCAGCAGCATCAGAGATGAAAAACTGTTTTTT. Its protein is CASSIRDEKLFF.

This clonotype was recorded a few times. The V call is TRBV27, the J call TRBJ2-7; the match to TRBD1 covers 9 bases. CDR1 is MNHEY and CDR2 is SMNVEV in the germline V gene (reference sequence). Trimming took 6 bases from V and 4 from J; bases not matched to a gene: 13. The CDR3 consists of 16 residues. The CDR3 region is CASRTATGTGYYEQYF. Here the CDR3 DNA reads TGTGCCAGCAGAACCGCCACCGGGACAGGGTATTACGAGCAGTACTTC.

This clonotype showed up many times. The rearrangement joins TRBV21-1 to TRBJ2-7. TRBV21-1 is marked as a pseudogene. The CDR3 is made up of 15 amino acids. CDR3: CASILATRSSYEQYF. In DNA, the CDR3 is TGTGCCAGTATTTTAGCAACCCGGAGCTCCTACGAGCAGTACTTC.

The chain links TRBV20-1 to TRBJ2-1; 13 bases agree with TRBD2. The CDR3 contains 15 residues. Germline lookup yields CDR1 DFQATT and CDR2 SNEGSKA (reference sequence). J lost 6 bases, V lost 2 bases, and 4 bases had no gene match. The CDR3 loop is CSARLLAGGFNEQFF. The CDR3 DNA is TGCAGTGCTAGACTACTAGCGGGAGGGTTCAATGAGCAGTTCTTC.

The sample holds a few counts of this clonotype. The rearrangement links TRBV7-9 to TRBJ2-2; D is ambiguous. Trimming shortened V by 5 bases and J by 1 base, and 17 bases separated the two germline ends. The CDR3 runs to 17 residues. Germline loops: CDR1 SEHNR, CDR2 FQNEAQ (reference sequence). The CDR3 DNA reads as TGTGCCAGCAGCCCTCACCCCGGGCTGGGGAACACCGGGGAGCTGTTTTTT. It encodes CASSPHPGLGNTGELFF.

This clonotype turned up a few times. The chain carries TRBV7-3 and TRBJ2-1; 7 bases line up with TRBD2. Per germline, CDR1 SGHTA and CDR2 FQGTGA. The CDR3 has 15 residues. Trimming at V came to 5 bases and at J to 6 bases, leaving 10 bases not matched to a gene. The CDR3 DNA sequence: TGTGCCAGCAGCCCCACCGGGACTACCTTCAATGAGCAGTTCTTC. Protein product: CASSPTGTTFNEQFF.

Only a few counts were recorded for this clonotype. The V call is TRBV5-1, the J call TRBJ1-5; the D gene is possibly TRBD1 (5 bases). Germline V lookup: CDR1 SGHRS, CDR2 YFSETQ. The V and J ends lost 0 bases and 3 bases respectively, with 10 bases between them. There are 15 residues in the CDR3. The CDR3 here is CASSLAPGLNQPQHF. CDR3 sequence (DNA): TGCGCCAGCAGCTTGGCCCCAGGGCTCAATCAGCCCCAGCATTTT.

This clonotype was detected only a few times. The rearrangement links TRBV20-1 to TRBJ2-7; D is possibly TRBD1 (5 bases). The CDR3 has 15 amino acids. Trimming took 5 bases from V and 0 from J, leaving 17 bases between them. Germline V gene lookup returns CDR1 DFQATT and CDR2 SNEGSKA (reference sequence). This chain's CDR3 is CSAGKGSSTSYEQYF. CDR3 nucleotide sequence: TGCAGTGCTGGGAAGGGGTCTTCCACCTCCTACGAGCAGTACTTC.

V is TRBV4-2 and J is TRBJ1-1; D is unresolved. The V end lost 4 bases, the J end lost 0 bases, and 12 bases lay between the germline ends. This CDR3 region has 15 residues. Germline V gives CDR1 LGHNA, CDR2 YNFKEQ. The CDR3 reads CASSPSGVMNTEAFF. The CDR3, as DNA: TGTGCCAGCAGCCCCTCGGGCGTGATGAACACTGAAGCTTTCTTT.

The V gene is TRBV4-3, the J gene TRBJ2-7; 7 nucleotides align to TRBD1. With V trimmed by 5 bases and J by 3 bases, 10 bases remained unmatched. The CDR3 runs to 15 residues. Germline V gene lookup returns CDR1 LGHNA and CDR2 YSLEER. The CDR3 is CASSWFRGNSYEQYF. In DNA, the CDR3 is TGCGCCAGCAGCTGGTTCAGGGGGAATAGCTACGAGCAGTACTTC.

As DNA, the CDR3 is TGTGCCAGCAGCTACGCCACAGATACGCAGTATTTT. Protein product: CASSYATDTQYF. The V call is TRBV7-2, the J call TRBJ2-3; D gene ambiguous. CDR3 length equals 12 residues. Germline values: CDR1 SGHTA, CDR2 FQGNSA. Trimming took 4 bases from V and 2 from J, leaving 4 bases between them.

This clonotype was counted only a few times. V is TRBV29-1 and J is TRBJ2-4; D is undetermined. Trimming pared 4 bases from V and 4 bases from J, leaving 8 bases between. This CDR3 has 12 residues. Germline CDR1 reads SQVTM; CDR2 reads ANQGSEA. CDR3 nucleotide sequence: TGCAGCGTTGGAACCAAAAAAAACATTCAGTACTTC. Its translation is CSVGTKKNIQYF.

The V and J genes are TRBV28 and TRBJ1-1; D gene ambiguous. The CDR3 loop spans 15 amino acids. Germline values: CDR1 MDHEN, CDR2 SYDVKM. With 3 bases removed from V and 1 base from J, the gap between germline ends came to 12 bases. The CDR3 loop reads CASSFTIPQNTEAFF. The CDR3 DNA reads TGTGCCAGCAGTTTCACAATCCCGCAGAACACTGAAGCTTTCTTT.

This clonotype was picked up a small number of times. The chain employs TRBV29-1 and TRBJ2-1; D possibly corresponds to TRBD1 (6 bases). Trimming took off 6 bases at V and 3 bases at J, with 15 bases between the two ends. CDR1 is SQVTM and CDR2 is ANQGSEA in the germline V gene. The CDR3 spans 14 residues. Here the CDR3 DNA reads TGCAGCGTGGACCGGGACACCTTCTACAATGAGCAGTTCTTC. Translated: CSVDRDTFYNEQFF.

J is TRBJ2-2 and V is TRBV4-2; perhaps TRBD1 as D (5 bases). The ends were cut back, 0 bases at V and 8 bases at J, with 7 bases in the middle. Per the germline V gene, CDR1 is LGHNA and CDR2 is YNFKEQ. This CDR3 spans 13 amino acids. The CDR3 reads CASSQDRDGELFF. The CDR3 DNA is TGTGCCAGCAGCCAAGACAGGGATGGGGAGCTGTTTTTT.

The genes are TRBV18 and TRBJ1-5, with TRBD1 matching over 9 bases. The V segment lost 3 bases and the J segment 8 bases; nucleotides outside the gene matches: 5. The CDR3 contains 14 residues. Germline V gene data show CDR1 as KGHSH and CDR2 as LQKENI. CDR3 region: CASSPDRGSEPQHF. Here the CDR3 DNA reads TGTGCCAGCTCACCGGACAGGGGTAGTGAGCCCCAGCATTTT.